This T cell receptor beta chain originates from a study of blood T cell repertoires in COVID-19. Losses at the gene ends were 1 base for V and 5 bases for J; bases not matched to a gene: 8. The CDR3 sequence is 16 residues long. Per the germline V gene, CDR1 is SGHVS and CDR2 is FQNEAQ. Sequencing used immunoSEQ multiplex PCR; TCRdb keeps in-frame clones, though not all of them. The data show about 180,000 clones, with around 80% seen just once and approximately 7% held by the top ten. Input material: peripheral blood. This sequence originates from a man aged 70 or older with active or convalescent COVID-19. V usage is TRBV7-8 and J usage is TRBJ1-2; 9 bases are shared with TRBD1. CDR3 amino acids: CASSLEGTGFKYGYTF. In DNA, the CDR3 is TGTGCCAGCAGCTTAGAGGGGACAGGGTTTAAGTATGGCTACACCTTC.